These T cell receptor beta chains were read from a single sample in a study of control samples from healthy donors and cancer patients. Assay: immunoSEQ multiplex PCR; the TCRdb copy retains only in-frame clones and omits some. The table has 120,000 or so clones, around 89% seen once. Sequencing was performed on PBMCs. The receptors were sampled from a woman aged 55 to 70 with lung cancer. Both conserved end residues are part of each CDR3. A D gene is named only where the DNA matches it firmly. Clone size is stated in some rows and not others, as once, few, many or a class when expanded.

v_call,d_call,clone_size,j_call,cdr3_nt,cdr3_aa
TRBV9,TRBD2,-,TRBJ2-2,TGTGCCAGCAGCGTGGGACTAGCGGGGGTAGTCACCGGGGAGCTGTTTTTT,CASSVGLAGVVTGELFF
TRBV18,-,-,TRBJ2-3,TGTGCCAGCTCACCGGAAGCAGATACGCAGTATTTT,CASSPEADTQYF
TRBV5-4,-,-,TRBJ2-7,TGTGCCAGCAGCTTGTGGCAGGGCGAGCAGTACTTC,CASSLWQGEQYF
TRBV10-3,-,-,TRBJ2-5,TGTGCCATCAGCCCAGGGCTTGAGCCCTCACAAGAGACCCAGTACTTC,CAISPGLEPSQETQYF
TRBV12-5,TRBD1,-,TRBJ1-3,TGTGCTAGTGGTCTTCCGGGACAGTCCTCTGGAAACACCATATATTTT,CASGLPGQSSGNTIYF
TRBV7-6,TRBD1,-,TRBJ2-2,TGTGCCAGCAGCTTAGACACAGGGGGCGGCACCGGGGAGCTGTTTTTT,CASSLDTGGGTGELFF
TRBV3-1/TRBV3-2,TRBD1,-,TRBJ1-2,TGTGCCAGCAGCCACGGCAAGGGACAGGGCGGCTACACCTTC,CASSHGKGQGGYTF
TRBV7-9,-,-,TRBJ1-1,TGTGCCAGCAGCTTCGGTACGAACACTGAAGCTTTCTTT,CASSFGTNTEAFF
TRBV14,TRBD1,-,TRBJ1-1,TGTGCCAGCAGCCTACAGGGGGATACTGAAGCTTTCTTT,CASSLQGDTEAFF
TRBV11-2,-,medium-sized,TRBJ2-7,TGTGCCAGCAGCCCCGCCAGGGGCTACGAGCAGTACTTC,CASSPARGYEQYF
TRBV7-2,-,-,TRBJ1-5,TGTGCCAGCAGCTTAGTGGTTCATTCACTCGGTAATGGGCCCCAGCATTTT,CASSLVVHSLGNGPQHF
TRBV28,TRBD1,-,TRBJ1-4,TGTGCCAGCAGTCCAGGACAGGGGGCAGGTGAAAAACTGTTTTTT,CASSPGQGAGEKLFF